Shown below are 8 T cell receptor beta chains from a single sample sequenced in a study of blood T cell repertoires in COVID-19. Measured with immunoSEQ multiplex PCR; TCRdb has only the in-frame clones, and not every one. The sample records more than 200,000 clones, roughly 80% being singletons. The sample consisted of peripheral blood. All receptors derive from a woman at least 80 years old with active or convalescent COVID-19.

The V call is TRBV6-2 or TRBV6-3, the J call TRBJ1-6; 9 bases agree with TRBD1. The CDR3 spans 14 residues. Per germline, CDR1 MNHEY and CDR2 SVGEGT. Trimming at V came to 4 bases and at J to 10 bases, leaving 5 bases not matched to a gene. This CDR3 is CASSWDRVSSPLHF. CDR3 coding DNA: TGTGCCAGCAGTTGGGACAGGGTTAGCTCACCCCTCCACTTT.

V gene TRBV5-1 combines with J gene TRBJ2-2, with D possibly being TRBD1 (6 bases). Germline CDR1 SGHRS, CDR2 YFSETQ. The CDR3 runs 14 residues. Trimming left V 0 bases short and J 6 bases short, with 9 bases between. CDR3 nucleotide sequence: TGCGCCAGCAGCTTGGGCCCAGGGGCCGGGGAGCTGTTTTTT. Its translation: CASSLGPGAGELFF.

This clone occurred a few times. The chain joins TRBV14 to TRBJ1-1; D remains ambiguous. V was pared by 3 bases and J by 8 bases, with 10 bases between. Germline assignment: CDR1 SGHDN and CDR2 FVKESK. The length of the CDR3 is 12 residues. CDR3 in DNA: TGTGCCAGCAGCCAGACTCTGGAGGAAGCTTTCTTT. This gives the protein CASSQTLEEAFF.

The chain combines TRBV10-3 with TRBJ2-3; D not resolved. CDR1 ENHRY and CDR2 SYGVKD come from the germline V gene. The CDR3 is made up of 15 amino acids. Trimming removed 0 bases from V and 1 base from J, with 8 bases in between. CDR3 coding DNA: TGTGCCATCAGTGAGTCTGGTCCGGGCACAGATACGCAGTATTTT. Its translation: CAISESGPGTDTQYF.

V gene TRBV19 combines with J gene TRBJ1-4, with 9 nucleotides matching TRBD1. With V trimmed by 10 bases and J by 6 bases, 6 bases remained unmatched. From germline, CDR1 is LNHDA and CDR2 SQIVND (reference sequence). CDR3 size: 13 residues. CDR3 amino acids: CATRDRDYEKLFF. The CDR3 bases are TGTGCCACCAGGGACAGGGATTATGAAAAACTGTTTTTT.

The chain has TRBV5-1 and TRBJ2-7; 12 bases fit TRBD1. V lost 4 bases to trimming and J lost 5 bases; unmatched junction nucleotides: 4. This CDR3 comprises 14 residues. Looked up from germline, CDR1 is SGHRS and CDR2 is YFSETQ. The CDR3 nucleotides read TGCGCCAGCAGCCAGGGACAGGGGGCCAACGAGCAGTACTTC. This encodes CASSQGQGANEQYF.

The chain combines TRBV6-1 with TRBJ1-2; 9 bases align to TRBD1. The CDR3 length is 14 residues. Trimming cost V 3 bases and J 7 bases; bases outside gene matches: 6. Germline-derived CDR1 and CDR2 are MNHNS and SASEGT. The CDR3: CASSDGDRVFGYTF. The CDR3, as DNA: TGTGCCAGCAGTGATGGGGACAGGGTGTTTGGCTACACCTTC.

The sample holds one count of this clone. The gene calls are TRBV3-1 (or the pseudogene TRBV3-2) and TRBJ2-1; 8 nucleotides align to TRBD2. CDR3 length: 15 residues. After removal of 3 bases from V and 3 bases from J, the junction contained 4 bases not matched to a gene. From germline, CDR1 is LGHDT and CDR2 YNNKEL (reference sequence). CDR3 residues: CASSHPGGIYNEQFF. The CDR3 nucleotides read TGTGCCAGCAGCCATCCGGGAGGGATCTACAATGAGCAGTTCTTC.